Listed below are T cell receptor beta chains from one sample, sequenced in a study of T cell responses to AZD1222 COVID-19 vaccine. Profiled with immunoSEQ multiplex PCR; TCRdb holds only in-frame clones, not every one. This table holds fewer than 150,000 clones, about 91% found once. The sequenced sample was peripheral blood, obtained on day 0 of AZD1222 vaccination. These receptors were obtained from an adult in good health. Each CDR3 is given with its conserved first and last residue. D genes are given only for firm matches. Some rows mark clone size as missing; the rest say once, few, many or name a class of expanded clone.

-,TRBV19,TRBJ1-2,-,CASSRTAPYGYTF,TGTGCCAGTAGCCGGACAGCGCCATATGGCTACACCTTC
-,TRBV18,TRBJ2-1,TRBD2,CASSPPGLAKLDEQFF,TGTGCCAGCTCACCACCCGGACTAGCGAAACTTGATGAGCAGTTCTTC
-,TRBV18,TRBJ1-1,TRBD1,CASSPRKGQSTNTEAFF,TGTGCCAGCTCACCCAGAAAGGGACAGAGTACAAACACTGAAGCTTTCTTT
-,TRBV5-6,TRBJ1-1,-,CASSFTSRAEAFF,TGTGCCAGCAGCTTTACGAGCAGGGCTGAAGCTTTCTTT
-,TRBV7-9,TRBJ1-2,TRBD1,CASSTGQGGYGYTF,TGTGCCAGCAGCACAGGACAGGGCGGGTATGGCTACACCTTC
once,TRBV7-2,TRBJ2-1,-,CASSRRLDYNEQFF,TGTGCCAGCAGCCGCAGACTAGATTACAATGAGCAGTTCTTC
-,TRBV6-5,TRBJ2-7,TRBD1,CASSTRDSGIYEQYF,TGTGCCAGCAGTACCCGGGACAGTGGTATTTACGAGCAGTACTTC
-,TRBV18,TRBJ1-2,-,CASSPSPGVGDGYTF,TGTGCCAGCTCACCATCTCCCGGAGTTGGTGATGGCTACACCTTC
-,TRBV4-2,TRBJ1-1,TRBD1,CASSQTGGAYEAFF,TGTGCCAGCAGCCAAACAGGGGGCGCGTACGAAGCTTTCTTT
-,TRBV9,TRBJ2-2,-,CASSLQMKTTGELFF,TGTGCCAGCAGCCTACAGATGAAAACCACCGGGGAGCTGTTTTTT
-,TRBV2,TRBJ1-6,-,CASISRQTPTNNSPLHF,TGTGCCAGCATCTCTCGGCAGACTCCGACCAATAATTCACCCCTCCACTTT
-,TRBV27,TRBJ1-4,-,CASSEWGPTNEKLFF,TGTGCCAGCAGTGAATGGGGACCTACTAATGAAAAACTGTTTTTT
-,TRBV7-2,TRBJ2-1,-,CASSLVLAEYNEQFF,TGTGCCAGCAGCTTAGTTTTAGCGGAGTACAATGAGCAGTTCTTC
few,TRBV7-9,TRBJ1-2,-,CASSLRGEREFGYTF,TGTGCCAGCAGCTTACGAGGGGAAAGGGAGTTTGGCTACACCTTC
-,TRBV6-5,TRBJ1-1,-,CASSYEVNTEAFF,TGTGCCAGCAGTTACGAGGTGAACACTGAAGCTTTCTTT
-,TRBV27,TRBJ2-7,TRBD1,CASSFSGTGGYEQYF,TGTGCCAGCAGTTTTTCCGGGACAGGGGGTTACGAGCAGTACTTC
-,TRBV27,TRBJ2-7,TRBD1,CASRGTGKSYEQYF,TGTGCCAGCAGGGGGACAGGAAAATCCTACGAGCAGTACTTC
-,TRBV18,TRBJ2-7,-,CASSLGTTVGPYEQYF,TGTGCCAGCTCACTCGGGACGACGGTGGGCCCCTACGAGCAGTACTTC
-,TRBV18,TRBJ1-1,-,CASSPLFAEAFF,TGTGCCAGCTCACCCTTATTCGCTGAAGCTTTCTTT
once,TRBV10-3,TRBJ1-1,-,CAISGPGGTEAFF,TGTGCCATCAGTGGACCGGGGGGCACTGAGGCTTTCTTT
-,TRBV11-3,TRBJ2-2,-,CASSLTGAGELFF,TGTGCCAGCAGCTTAACGGGGGCCGGGGAGCTGTTTTTT
-,TRBV10-1,TRBJ1-5,TRBD1,CASSEFRRQGASKSNQPQHF,TGCGCCAGCAGTGAATTTCGGAGACAGGGGGCTAGTAAGAGCAATCAGCCCCAGCATTTT
-,TRBV7-9,TRBJ1-1,-,CASSPPGPGNTEAFF,TGTGCCAGCAGCCCACCGGGCCCCGGGAACACTGAAGCTTTCTTT
few,TRBV12-3/TRBV12-4,TRBJ1-6,-,CASTTGTSSPLHF,TGTGCCAGCACCACCGGGACAAGTTCACCCCTCCACTTT
few,TRBV9,TRBJ2-7,-,CASSVWVVGEQYF,TGTGCCAGCAGCGTATGGGTAGTGGGCGAGCAGTACTTC
-,TRBV5-4,TRBJ2-1,TRBD2,CASSLGLAVLNEQFF,TGTGCCAGCAGCTTGGGACTAGCGGTTTTAAATGAGCAGTTCTTC
-,TRBV7-6,TRBJ1-3,TRBD1,CASSLKAAGRGVSGNTIYF,TGTGCCAGCAGCTTAAAGGCTGCCGGCAGGGGGGTCTCTGGAAACACCATATATTTT
-,TRBV6-6,TRBJ2-3,-,CASSYSTGSFTDTQYF,TGTGCCAGCAGTTACTCGACGGGCAGTTTCACAGATACGCAGTATTTT
-,TRBV5-1,TRBJ1-5,-,CASSIDSPDQPQHF,TGCGCCAGCAGCATAGACAGCCCCGATCAGCCCCAGCATTTT
-,TRBV4-3,TRBJ2-6,-,CASSQDLAVTWGANVLTF,TGCGCCAGCAGCCAAGATCTGGCCGTAACCTGGGGGGCCAACGTCCTGACTTTC
-,TRBV19,TRBJ2-2,TRBD1,CASSFRTGNTGELFF,TGTGCCAGTAGTTTTAGGACAGGGAACACCGGGGAGCTGTTTTTT
-,TRBV6-5,TRBJ2-2,-,CAIPRGYMNTGELFF,TGTGCCATCCCACGGGGGTATATGAATACCGGGGAGCTGTTTTTT
-,TRBV6-6,TRBJ1-1,-,CASSYSLGGTEAFF,TGTGCCAGCAGTTACTCGCTGGGGGGCACTGAAGCTTTCTTT
-,TRBV6-5,TRBJ1-1,-,CASSPRQINTEAFF,TGTGCCAGCAGTCCTCGACAGATTAACACTGAAGCTTTCTTT
-,TRBV5-6,TRBJ1-6,-,CASGVNDSPLHF,TGTGCCAGCGGGGTTAATGATTCACCCCTCCACTTT
once,TRBV7-9,TRBJ2-5,TRBD2,CASSVEAGGQETQYF,TGTGCCAGCAGCGTCGAAGCGGGGGGGCAAGAGACCCAGTACTTC
-,TRBV24-1,TRBJ1-3,-,CATSDDVGNTIYF,TGTGCCACCAGTGACGACGTTGGAAACACCATATATTTT
-,TRBV7-2,TRBJ1-1,TRBD1,CASSLRRTGSTEAFF,TGTGCCAGCAGCTTAAGACGGACAGGGAGCACTGAAGCTTTCTTT
-,TRBV5-8,TRBJ1-1,TRBD1,CASSGQGSGTEAFF,TGTGCCAGCAGTGGACAGGGATCGGGCACTGAAGCTTTCTTT
once,TRBV5-1,TRBJ1-6,-,CASSLQWENSPLHF,TGCGCCAGCAGCTTGCAGTGGGAGAATTCACCCCTCCACTTT
few,TRBV2,TRBJ1-4,TRBD1,CASSESWTGDEKLFF,TGTGCCAGCAGTGAATCTTGGACAGGGGATGAAAAACTGTTTTTT
-,TRBV7-9,TRBJ2-5,-,CASSWGGGETQYF,TGTGCCAGCAGCTGGGGGGGCGGAGAGACCCAGTACTTC